The 9 T cell receptor beta chains reported below all come from one sample, sequenced in a study of post-analysis software for immune sequencing data (dated by TCRdb to between 2015 and 2017). Summary of the overall study and its limitations: Roughly 5 TRBV segments, including TRBV5-6, TRBV5-1 and TRBV20-1, were significantly more frequent in patients than controls.

For these TCRs, the target antigens are not known. Receptor libraries were prepared by PCR. The instrument given in TCRdb is Illumina HiSeq 2500. Unique molecular identifiers were incorporated into TCR beta cDNA libraries to reduce PCR and sequencing biases. TCRdb reprocessing: public reads trimmed at Q25 with fastp, clones called with MiXCR, in-frame beta chains kept. CDR3 protein sequences are deduplicated, and each keeps its most common genes and DNA. This sample gives about 760,000 distinct CDR3 sequences in total; 25% to 30% of them show up just once. In total, the top ten clones hold 0.56% of the sample. The sample consisted of blood. The receptors derive from a girl between 5 and 17 years old with multiple sclerosis.

The V and J genes are TRBV20-1 and TRBJ2-1; D gene uncertain. Germline V gene data show CDR1 as DFQATT and CDR2 as SNEGSKA (reference sequence). This CDR3 comprises 15 residues. The ends were cut back, 3 bases at V and 0 bases at J, with 12 bases in the middle. As DNA, the CDR3 is TGCAGTGCTAGCGGCGGACCGAGCTCCTACAATGAGCAGTTCTTC. It codes for CSASGGPSSYNEQFF.

This clonotype was seen only a few times. The chain links TRBV12-3 or TRBV12-4 to TRBJ2-3; 12 bases map to TRBD1. After removal of 4 bases from V and 6 bases from J, the junction contained 5 bases not matched to a gene. The CDR3 spans 15 residues. CDR3 sequence reads: CASSSPGTGGDTQYF. CDR3 nucleotide sequence: TGTGCCAGCAGTTCCCCTGGGACAGGGGGCGATACGCAGTATTTT.

The chain combines TRBV7-9 with TRBJ2-7; D is possibly TRBD2 (6 bases). The V gene's germline CDR1 is SEHNR and CDR2 FQNEAQ (reference sequence). Trimming removed 1 base at V and 5 bases at J, with 15 bases between. CDR3 size: 15 residues. The CDR3 DNA is TGTGCCAGCAGCTTAGTCCAGGTCAGGGAGGACGAGCAGTACTTC. Translation: CASSLVQVREDEQYF.

This clonotype was counted only a few times. The chain couples TRBV9 to TRBJ2-7; TRBD2 might be the D (5 bases). The CDR3 loop spans 16 amino acids. V lost 0 bases and J 0 bases, leaving 13 bases between the germline ends. CDR1 SGDLS and CDR2 YYNGEE come from the germline V gene. The CDR3 here is CASSVGGGPSSYEQYF. Written as DNA, the CDR3 is TGTGCCAGCAGCGTAGGCGGAGGACCGAGCTCCTACGAGCAGTACTTC.

The chain has TRBV29-1 and TRBJ1-2; 7 bases map to TRBD1. Germline CDR1 reads SQVTM; CDR2 reads ANQGSEA. The J segment lost 6 bases and the V segment lost 5 bases, leaving 18 bases of the junction unmatched. This CDR3 spans 16 amino acids. CDR3 DNA sequence: TGCAGCGTTCCATCTTACCAGGGCCAGGGGGAGCATGGCTACACCTTC. Amino acid sequence: CSVPSYQGQGEHGYTF.

The V call is TRBV7-2, the J call TRBJ2-7; no definite D call. Near its end, the DNA agrees better with TRBJ2-5, so the J call may be wrong. The CDR3 is made up of 14 amino acids. The germline gives CDR1 SGHTA, CDR2 FQGNSA. The CDR3 bases are TGTGCCAGCAGCTTAGATTCTGGGATGGAGACCCAGTACTTC. Translated, it gives CASSLDSGMETQYF.

Note on this clonotype: A clone one base away is much larger, so this may be a read error. The V gene is TRBV6-2 or TRBV6-3, the J gene TRBJ2-3; D gene ambiguous. V was trimmed by 7 bases and J by 5 bases, leaving 7 bases between them. In germline, CDR1 is MNHEY, CDR2 SVGEGT. The CDR3 spans 11 residues. The CDR3 DNA follows: TGTGCCAGCACCTCGGTAGATACGCAGTATTTT. Protein product: CASTSVDTQYF.

The sample holds one count of this clonotype. The rearrangement links TRBV20-1 to TRBJ2-3, with D possibly TRBD2 on 6 matching bases. The CDR3 sequence is 14 residues long. The germline V and J ends were trimmed by 5 bases and 3 bases, with 15 bases remaining between them. The germline gives CDR1 DFQATT, CDR2 SNEGSKA (reference sequence). DNA of the CDR3: TGCAGTGCTCCCCCAGCGGGCGCTACAGATACGCAGTATTTT. Its translation is CSAPPAGATDTQYF.

Only a few counts were recorded for this clonotype. V and J are TRBV20-1 and TRBJ2-3; tentatively, D is TRBD1 or TRBD2 (6 bases each). The CDR3 covers 15 residues. Trimming took off 4 bases at V and 1 base at J, with 15 bases between the two ends. From germline, CDR1 is DFQATT and CDR2 SNEGSKA (reference sequence). The CDR3 spells CSAKPGAARTDTQYF. CDR3 nucleotides: TGCAGTGCTAAGCCGGGGGCGGCCCGCACAGATACGCAGTATTTT.